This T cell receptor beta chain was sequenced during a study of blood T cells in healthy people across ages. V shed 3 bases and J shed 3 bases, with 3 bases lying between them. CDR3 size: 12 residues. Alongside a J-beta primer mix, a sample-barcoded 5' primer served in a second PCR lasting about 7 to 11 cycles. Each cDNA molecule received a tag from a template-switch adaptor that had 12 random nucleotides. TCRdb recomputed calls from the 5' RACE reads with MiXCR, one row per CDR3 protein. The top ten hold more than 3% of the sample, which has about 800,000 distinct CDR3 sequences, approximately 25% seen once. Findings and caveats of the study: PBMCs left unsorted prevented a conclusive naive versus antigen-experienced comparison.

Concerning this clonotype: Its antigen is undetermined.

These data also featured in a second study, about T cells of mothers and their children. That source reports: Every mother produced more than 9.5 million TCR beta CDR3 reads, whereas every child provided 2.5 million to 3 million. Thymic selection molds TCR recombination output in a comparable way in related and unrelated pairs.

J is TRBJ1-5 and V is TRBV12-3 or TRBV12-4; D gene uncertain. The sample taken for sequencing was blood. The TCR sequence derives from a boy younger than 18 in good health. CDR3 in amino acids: CASSFLNQPQHF. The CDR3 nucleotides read TGTGCCAGCAGTTTTCTCAATCAGCCCCAGCATTTT.